This TCR beta chain was documented in a study of identical twins. The ends lost 2 bases at V and 6 bases at J; junction bases unmatched: 7. Germline V gene data show CDR1 as LNHNV and CDR2 as YYDKDF (reference sequence). The CDR3 loop spans 16 amino acids. Template switching added a universal primer site, and cDNA bore unique molecular identifiers. TCRdb fed the 5' RACE reads into MiXCR, producing one record per CDR3 protein. The data hold around 680,000 distinct CDR3 sequences, with over 8.5% observed a single time. In addition, the sample was reused for a study of yellow fever vaccine responses in identical twins.

Material for sequencing was PBMCs. The TCR was taken from a woman between 18 and 30 years old in good health. J is TRBJ2-2 and V is TRBV15; TRBD1 aligns across 9 bases. DNA of the CDR3: TGTGCCACCAGCAGAACGGGACAGGGATTCCCCGGGGAGCTGTTTTTT. This codes for CATSRTGQGFPGELFF.